Each of the 8 T cell receptor beta chains below was sequenced from the same sample in a study of CD8 T cells in ankylosing spondylitis. TCRdb re-called the 5' RACE reads through MiXCR, storing one row per CDR3 protein. This sample yields 250,000 to 350,000 distinct CDR3 sequences, of which less than 25% are seen a single time; approximately 3.7% belongs to the top ten. The sample was blood, either unsorted or a sorted T cell fraction (not recorded which). The receptors come from a female donor with ankylosing spondylitis or in good health (not recorded which).

The rearrangement uses TRBV6-4 and TRBJ2-1; 10 bases are shared with TRBD2. CDR1 MRHNA and CDR2 SNTAGT come from the germline V gene. The CDR3 consists of 15 residues. V trimming: 3 bases; J trimming: 8 bases; junction bases outside the gene matches: 7. This CDR3 is CASSDWASGSYEQFF. The CDR3 bases are TGTGCCAGCAGTGATTGGGCTAGCGGGAGCTATGAGCAGTTCTTC.

V is TRBV6-1 and J is TRBJ2-5; 12 bases align to TRBD2. The germline gives CDR1 MNHNS, CDR2 SASEGT. V trimming: 6 bases; J trimming: 1 base; junction bases outside the gene matches: 9. The CDR3 runs 17 residues. CDR3 in amino acids: CASSLGLAGPLQETQYF. The CDR3 DNA reads as TGTGCCAGCAGCCTCGGACTAGCGGGACCTCTCCAAGAGACCCAGTACTTC.

The rearrangement links TRBV10-2 to TRBJ1-5; perhaps TRBD1 as D (5 bases). The V and J ends lost 6 bases and 8 bases respectively, with 14 bases between them. The germline V gene has CDR1 WSHSY and CDR2 SAAADI. The CDR3 length is 13 residues. The CDR3 region is CASSRALQEPQHF. The CDR3 coding sequence is TGCGCCAGCAGCAGGGCCCTCCAGGAGCCCCAGCATTTT.

This clonotype has a handful of counts. The J gene is TRBJ2-2, the V gene TRBV11-1, with a tentative D call TRBD1 (5 bases). V shed 5 bases and J shed 0 bases, with 22 bases lying between them. CDR1 is SGHAT and CDR2 is FQDESV in the germline V gene (reference sequence). CDR3 length: 19 amino acids. The CDR3 region has the DNA TGTGCCAGCAGCCGTACCGTAACTAACAGGATCCCGAACACCGGGGAGCTGTTTTTT. Amino acids: CASSRTVTNRIPNTGELFF.

The chain recombines TRBV15 with TRBJ2-2; 13 bases are a match to TRBD2. The CDR3 spans 18 residues. The germline V gene has CDR1 LNHNV and CDR2 YYDKDF (reference sequence). Germline trimming cut 0 bases from V and 2 bases from J; bases unmatched to any gene: 3. The CDR3 DNA follows: TGTGCCACCAGCAGAGATACTAGCGGGAGGGGAAACACCGGGGAGCTGTTTTTT. Translating gives CATSRDTSGRGNTGELFF.

This clonotype turned up a few times. The chain links TRBV7-6 to TRBJ2-1; 9 bases are shared with TRBD2. The germline V gene encodes CDR1 SGHVS and CDR2 FNYEAQ. J lost 4 bases, V lost 5 bases, and 9 bases had no gene match. The CDR3 sequence is 16 residues long. The CDR3 nucleotides read TGTGCCAGCAGCCCCGTAGCGGGAGTTTCTTACAATGAGCAGTTCTTC. This codes for CASSPVAGVSYNEQFF. The full variable domain, its missing parts supplied by reference TRBV7-6 and TRBJ2-1, is GAGVSQSPRYKVTKRGQDVALRCDPISGHVSLYWYRQALGQGPEFLTYFNYEAQQDKSGLPNDRFSAERPEGSISTLTIQRTEQRDSAMYRCASSPVAGVSYNEQFFGPGTRLTVL.

The chain links TRBV18 to TRBJ2-3; no clear D. CDR3 length equals 15 residues. The germline V gene encodes CDR1 KGHSH and CDR2 LQKENI. Trimming stripped 3 bases from V and 4 bases from J, with 14 bases between. The CDR3 DNA reads TGTGCCAGCTCACCCACTTTCGGTTTGGCAGATACGCAGTATTTT. The encoded protein is CASSPTFGLADTQYF.

The chain's CDR3 is CSATKQGLTEAFF. CDR3 in DNA: TGCAGTGCTACCAAACAGGGGTTGACTGAAGCTTTCTTT. The chain has TRBV20-1 and TRBJ1-1; 7 positions agree with TRBD1. The CDR3 totals 13 residues. CDR1 and CDR2 from the germline V gene are DFQATT and SNEGSKA (reference sequence). Germline trimming cut 4 bases from V and 5 bases from J; bases unmatched to any gene: 7.